This T cell receptor (beta chain) was sequenced during a study of Graves' ophthalmopathy and Graves' hyperthyroidism. Study-wide results and limits: Blood contained most expanded thyroid clonotypes exceeding 0.001 frequency.

Amplified TCR beta CDR3 regions were obtained using RNA transcripts as template. An initial RT-PCR round employing HTBI primers preceded a second-round multiplex PCR. Via MiXCR, TCRdb re-called the multiplex PCR reads, giving one row per CDR3 protein. The table lists almost 750,000 distinct CDR3 sequences, 35% to 50% of them singletons. If patients had other autoimmune diseases, uncontrolled infections, pregnancy or lactation, they were excluded. Physicians reached a diagnosis by relying on clinical symptoms, serum thyroxine, TRAb, thyroid ultrasound and orbital computed tomography. PBMCs originated in 8.5 to 10 ml of fresh peripheral blood. The CDR3 is 13 residues long. The germline V gene has CDR1 SQVTM and CDR2 ANQGSEA. Trimming removed 6 bases at V and 11 bases at J, with 20 bases between. Notes on this clonotype: The antigen remains unidentified.

This receptor was obtained from an adult man with Graves' ophthalmopathy. Sample: peripheral blood. This rearrangement joins TRBV29-1 to TRBJ1-5; D possibly corresponds to TRBD1 (6 bases). This CDR3 reads CSVGGGAGETQHF. DNA of the CDR3: TGCAGCGTGGGCGGGGGGGCAGGAGAGACCCAGCATTTT. The whole variable domain, remainder taken from reference TRBV29-1 and TRBJ1-5, is SAVISQKPSRDICQRGTSLTIQCQVDSQVTMMFWYRQQPGQSLTLIATANQGSEATYESGFVIDKFPISRPNLTFSTLTVSNMSPEDSSIYLCSVGGGAGETQHFGDGTRLSIL.